This T cell receptor (beta chain) was profiled in a study of breast tumors, draining lymph nodes, adjacent tissues. TCRdb called the multiplex PCR reads again in MiXCR, with one record for every CDR3 protein. The data hold about 270,000 distinct CDR3 sequences, with around 30% observed a single time. The CDR3 is made up of 11 amino acids. The germline V gene has CDR1 MNHEY and CDR2 SMNVEV (reference sequence). Trimming stripped 8 bases from V and 6 bases from J, with 11 bases between. This clonotype showed up just a few times. Axillary draining lymph nodes of breast cancer patients supplied the node samples.

The chain couples TRBV27 to TRBJ2-7; D ambiguous. The sequencing sample was made of axillary lymph node tissue. The receptor's source is a female donor with breast cancer. Some clones in this sample may be carry-over from other donors' samples. This chain's CDR3 is CASGHEAEQYF. In DNA form, the CDR3 reads TGTGCCAGCGGCCATGAGGCCGAGCAGTACTTC.